The TCR beta chain under discussion was sequenced for a study of blood T cell repertoires in COVID-19. There are 15 residues in the CDR3. Germline CDR1 SGHRS, CDR2 YFSETQ. The ends lost 4 bases at V and 8 bases at J; junction bases unmatched: 11. Libraries were prepared by immunoSEQ multiplex PCR; TCRdb keeps only in-frame clonotypes and omits some of them. The sample yields around 470,000 clones, roughly 89% seen once. The sample consisted of peripheral blood. The TCR comes from a man in his late teens or twenties with COVID-19, enrolled during active disease. The V gene is TRBV5-1, the J gene TRBJ1-4, with 7 bases aligning to TRBD1. CDR3 protein: CASSQQTGTREKLFF. CDR3 sequence (DNA): TGCGCCAGCAGCCAACAGACAGGGACTAGGGAAAAACTGTTTTTT. Combining the CDR3 with reference TRBV5-1 and TRBJ1-4 gives the whole variable domain KAGVTQTPRYLIKTRGQQVTLSCSPISGHRSVSWYQQTPGQGLQFLFEYFSETQRNKGNFPGRFSGRQFSNSRSEMNVSTLELGDSALYLCASSQQTGTREKLFFGSGTQLSVL.